The clone carrying this TCR beta chain came up a few times. This entry is derived from a study of beta chain features in type 1 diabetes. TCRB transcripts that were expressed got sequenced, as all of the isolated RNA had been reverse transcribed. Sequencing was performed with immunoSEQ multiplex PCR; in TCRdb, only in-frame clones are kept and a portion is missing. The sample yields around 300,000 clones, 8% seen once. Germline loops: CDR1 LGHNA, CDR2 YNFKEQ. Trimming stripped 0 bases from V and 9 bases from J, with 6 bases between. CDR3 length equals 13 residues. The chain joins TRBV4-2 to TRBJ1-6; no clear D. Source material: central memory CD4+ T cells from blood. The clonotype originates from a woman aged 18-29 years in good health. The CDR3 DNA is TGTGCCAGCAGCCAAGATCGGGGTTCACCCCTCCACTTT. This translates into CASSQDRGSPLHF.